This T cell receptor (beta chain) was sequenced for a study of early T cells in non-severe SARS-CoV-2 infection. Germline loops: CDR1 SQVTM, CDR2 ANQGSEA. The CDR3 sequence is 13 residues long. The junction had 3 bases not matched to a gene; V was cut back by 5 bases and J by 2 bases. Overall study findings and caveats: There was a bias toward anti-spike CD8 responses in VDJdb matching, which missed private and CD4 specificities.

Via MiXCR, TCRdb re-called the 5' RACE reads, giving one row per CDR3 protein. Found here are about 64,000 distinct CDR3 sequences, 4% to 5.5% of them singletons; the top ten hold 4.9%. Only a few counts were recorded for this clonotype. Its antigen is undetermined. The sequence was obtained from an adult who was a healthcare worker with PCR-confirmed SARS-CoV-2 infection or an uninfected control (not recorded which). The material sequenced was whole blood. The rearrangement uses TRBV29-1 and TRBJ2-3; 8 bases match TRBD2. In DNA, the CDR3 is TGCAGCGTTTTGCGGGGGGACACAGATACGCAGTATTTT. Protein product: CSVLRGDTDTQYF.